In this sample, the clone carrying this T cell receptor (beta chain) turned up many times. The data originate from a study of regulatory T cells in long-lasting Graves disease. To make TCR beta libraries, researchers used iRepertoire HTBI primers and Arm-PCR of CDR3 regions. Per the original methods: Throughout the samples, researchers identified 50 to 75 TRBV and roughly 14 TRBJ segments. A single record per CDR3 protein comes from TCRdb applying MiXCR to the multiplex PCR reads. What appears here as the V and J calls and clone size reflects TCRdb's work, not the paper's. The sample yields 360,000 or so distinct CDR3 sequences, approximately 23% seen once. Specified time point: persistent/refractory GD, antithyroid drugs over 5 years with positive TRAb. There was RNA extracted from PBMCs, and the TCR library was made from it. Sample: peripheral blood mononuclear cells (PBMCs), taken when the disease was refractory, from a patient treated with antithyroid drugs. This sequence originates from a middle-aged woman with Graves disease.

The CDR3 DNA is TGTGCCAGCAGTTTATTTCGGTTGGCAGGGGGCTATTCTACCAGCAATCAGCCCCAGCATTTT. As protein: CASSLFRLAGGYSTSNQPQHF. V gene TRBV28 combines with J gene TRBJ1-5, with TRBD1 matching 8 bases. With V trimmed by 1 base and J by 1 base, 18 bases remained unmatched. The CDR3 runs to 21 residues. CDR1 MDHEN and CDR2 SYDVKM come from the germline V gene.